A selection of T cell receptor beta chains follows, all from one sample in a study of shared clonotypes between healthy human individuals. Data came from immunoSEQ multiplex PCR; TCRdb stores just in-frame clones and leaves some out. The data contain millions of clones, 85% to 95% of them singletons. The sequencing input was naive CD4+ T cells from PBMCs. These receptors all stem from a man between 18 and 35 years old in good health. Some clones in this sample may be carry-over from other donors' samples. Both conserved end residues are part of each CDR3. D genes are given only for firm matches.

TRBD2,TRBJ2-7,TRBV7-9,CASMGGSFYEQYF
.,TRBJ2-3,TRBV4-2,CASSTARGSGTQYF
TRBD2,TRBJ2-1,TRBV30,CAWTVRRTSNEQFF
.,TRBJ1-1,TRBV9,CASSAGAAYTEAFF
TRBD2,TRBJ2-1,TRBV4-2,CASSPKGLALPYNEQFF
.,TRBJ2-2,TRBV10-1,CASRIRDKNTGELFF
.,TRBJ2-5,TRBV6-1,CASNPLSGIRETQYF
.,TRBJ2-1,TRBV7-7,CASSLMPAGYNEQFF
TRBD2,TRBJ2-1,TRBV9,CASSVAEPPGGEQFF
TRBD1,TRBJ2-7,TRBV2,CASSVEDRGDNEQYF
.,TRBJ2-1,TRBV27,CASSATTRRDSYNEQFF
.,TRBJ2-1,TRBV9,CASSLSGNEQFF
TRBD1,TRBJ1-4,TRBV7-8,CASSSNRGRGEKLFF
.,TRBJ2-1,TRBV30,CAQVRNSYNEQFF
.,TRBJ2-4,TRBV11-2,CASSLDLASSVKNIQYF
TRBD1,TRBJ2-2,TRBV28,CASSFTPGQGATGELFF
TRBD1,TRBJ1-5,TRBV29-1,CSVGDFRGQPQHF
.,TRBJ1-1,TRBV5-5,CASSPPRAGGNTEAFF
.,TRBJ2-7,TRBV7-5,CVRSLPSGRAYEQYF
.,TRBJ2-5,TRBV9,CASSVVIDGKETQYF
.,TRBJ2-1,TRBV2,CASGTKQFF
TRBD1,TRBJ2-4,TRBV6-6,CASGTGALAKNIQYF
TRBD1,TRBJ1-5,TRBV19,CASSTKNAGQVYQPQHF
TRBD2,TRBJ2-7,TRBV19,CASHEDELAGDFYEQYF
.,TRBJ2-1,TRBV6-1,CASRRTIGGSEQFF
.,TRBJ2-7,TRBV6-6,CAGSLGLARQYEQYF
TRBD1,TRBJ2-7,TRBV28,CASKGQGASYEQYF
.,TRBJ1-1,TRBV28,CASSRGRGAFF
.,TRBJ1-2,TRBV28,CASSWGRGAGSKPYTF
TRBD2,TRBJ2-3,TRBV18,CASSPSVTSGSWSDTQYF
.,TRBJ1-2,TRBV28,CASSTGARYGYTF
TRBD1,TRBJ1-2,TRBV28,CASSPGTGRIYGYTF
TRBD1,TRBJ2-3,TRBV5-1,CASSIGQGETDTQYF
TRBD1,TRBJ2-7,TRBV5-1,CASSLLQGNYEQYF
TRBD1,TRBJ2-1,TRBV28,CASSYRGKDEQFF
.,TRBJ2-7,TRBV20-1,CSATTSYEQYF
.,TRBJ2-5,TRBV7-9,CASSLGSMGTYF
.,TRBJ1-1,TRBV7-9,CASSPPPRQIEAFF
.,TRBJ2-4,TRBV5-1,CASQLDYSKNIQYF
.,TRBJ1-4,TRBV5-1,CASSFSWDNEKLFF
.,TRBJ2-5,TRBV5-4,CASSHRGSQETQYF
TRBD2,TRBJ2-7,TRBV28,CASSFLAGSNEQYF
TRBD1,TRBJ1-4,TRBV9,CASSVRTGGNEKLFF
TRBD1,TRBJ1-1,TRBV7-2,CASSPWDRVGTEAFF
.,TRBJ2-7,TRBV2,CASNRRGQKQYF
.,TRBJ1-1,TRBV12-5,CASGSGVGTEAFF
.,TRBJ2-7,TRBV18,CASSPDAYEQYF
.,TRBJ2-7,TRBV18,CASSPPGANSYEQYF
TRBD2,TRBJ2-1,TRBV7-3,CASSLGGTSGYEQFF
.,TRBJ2-3,TRBV12-5,CASGLSRGRGTSTDTQYF
.,TRBJ1-3,TRBV10-1,CASSPGSGNTIYF
TRBD2,TRBJ2-2,TRBV7-4,CASSLLSAKYQRERELFF
.,TRBJ2-2,TRBV7-8,CASSLPLKNTGELFF
TRBD2,TRBJ2-1,TRBV6-4,CASSEGGTEYNEQFF
.,TRBJ1-2,TRBV4-1,CASSQAFPGPYGYTF
.,TRBJ1-1,TRBV7-3,CASSPTWNTEAFF
.,TRBJ2-1,TRBV6-5,CASRGPGEQFF